This T cell receptor (beta chain) was recovered during a study of CDR3 diversity in severe acne. Concerning this clonotype: As the CDR3 is not closed by the conserved phenylalanine or tryptophan, this likely results from a read error.

CDR3 length: 14 residues. The germline gives CDR1 DFQATT, CDR2 SNEGSKA (reference sequence). V shed 1 base, J shed 7 bases, and the junction held 8 bases outside the gene matches. TCRdb itself ran the PCR reads through MiXCR, one entry per CDR3 protein. The table includes over 90,000 distinct CDR3 sequences, 51% detected once. J is TRBJ2-5 and V is TRBV20-1; the match to TRBD2 covers 8 bases. The sequence was collected from a male donor with acne. Sequenced input: blood. The CDR3 DNA reads as TGCAGTGCTAGAGTTGGCGGGGGGACGGGGACCCAGTACCTC. This encodes CSARVGGGTGTQYL.